The T cell receptor beta chain under discussion was sequenced for a study of monozygotic twins with inflammatory bowel disease. Study results and limitations: Patient repertoire variability may have increased through differing immunosuppressive treatments.

CDR1 and CDR2 from the germline V gene are MNHEY and SVGEGT. This CDR3 is built from 16 residues. About this clonotype itself: Its antigen is as yet unknown.

Template switching was used to attach UMIs, which incorporated a 6-nucleotide sample barcode. TCRdb reprocessed the 5' RACE reads and keeps a single row for each CDR3 protein, giving no DNA. This sample contains around 410,000 distinct CDR3 sequences. This clonotype originated in a human donor with ulcerative colitis or Crohn's disease, or a healthy co-twin of an affected twin (not recorded which). The sequenced sample consisted of blood. The chain combines TRBV6-2 or TRBV6-3 with TRBJ1-4. This CDR3 reads CASSYPNGRRSEKLFF.